This TCR beta chain was observed in a study of blood T cell repertoires in COVID-19. Looking at the study overall: COVID-19 samples from acute and convalescent phases originated in the United States, Italy and Spain. Sample material is recorded as cDNA or gDNA derived from T cells, B-cell-depleted T cells, or PBMCs.

Original processing methods: Quantification of nucleated cells was approximated via reference gene primer amplification. Clones were sequenced by immunoSEQ multiplex PCR, and TCRdb holds only the in-frame ones, with some missing. The V and J calls and clone size come from that table; D and trimming were worked out from the DNA. The sample yields roughly 14,000 clones, around 87% seen once. CDR3 length: 16 residues. V dropped 4 bases and J dropped 4 bases, with 19 bases sitting between them. The germline V gene has CDR1 LGHDT and CDR2 YNNKEL (reference sequence). The chain joins TRBV3-1 (or the pseudogene TRBV3-2) to TRBJ2-5; tentative D call: TRBD2 (5 bases). The clonotype originates from a man between 60 and 75 years old with acute or convalescent COVID-19. The sequenced sample was peripheral blood. Here the CDR3 reads CASSPQLGPGGETQYF. CDR3 bases: TGTGCCAGCAGCCCCCAACTAGGCCCAGGTGGAGAGACCCAGTACTTC.